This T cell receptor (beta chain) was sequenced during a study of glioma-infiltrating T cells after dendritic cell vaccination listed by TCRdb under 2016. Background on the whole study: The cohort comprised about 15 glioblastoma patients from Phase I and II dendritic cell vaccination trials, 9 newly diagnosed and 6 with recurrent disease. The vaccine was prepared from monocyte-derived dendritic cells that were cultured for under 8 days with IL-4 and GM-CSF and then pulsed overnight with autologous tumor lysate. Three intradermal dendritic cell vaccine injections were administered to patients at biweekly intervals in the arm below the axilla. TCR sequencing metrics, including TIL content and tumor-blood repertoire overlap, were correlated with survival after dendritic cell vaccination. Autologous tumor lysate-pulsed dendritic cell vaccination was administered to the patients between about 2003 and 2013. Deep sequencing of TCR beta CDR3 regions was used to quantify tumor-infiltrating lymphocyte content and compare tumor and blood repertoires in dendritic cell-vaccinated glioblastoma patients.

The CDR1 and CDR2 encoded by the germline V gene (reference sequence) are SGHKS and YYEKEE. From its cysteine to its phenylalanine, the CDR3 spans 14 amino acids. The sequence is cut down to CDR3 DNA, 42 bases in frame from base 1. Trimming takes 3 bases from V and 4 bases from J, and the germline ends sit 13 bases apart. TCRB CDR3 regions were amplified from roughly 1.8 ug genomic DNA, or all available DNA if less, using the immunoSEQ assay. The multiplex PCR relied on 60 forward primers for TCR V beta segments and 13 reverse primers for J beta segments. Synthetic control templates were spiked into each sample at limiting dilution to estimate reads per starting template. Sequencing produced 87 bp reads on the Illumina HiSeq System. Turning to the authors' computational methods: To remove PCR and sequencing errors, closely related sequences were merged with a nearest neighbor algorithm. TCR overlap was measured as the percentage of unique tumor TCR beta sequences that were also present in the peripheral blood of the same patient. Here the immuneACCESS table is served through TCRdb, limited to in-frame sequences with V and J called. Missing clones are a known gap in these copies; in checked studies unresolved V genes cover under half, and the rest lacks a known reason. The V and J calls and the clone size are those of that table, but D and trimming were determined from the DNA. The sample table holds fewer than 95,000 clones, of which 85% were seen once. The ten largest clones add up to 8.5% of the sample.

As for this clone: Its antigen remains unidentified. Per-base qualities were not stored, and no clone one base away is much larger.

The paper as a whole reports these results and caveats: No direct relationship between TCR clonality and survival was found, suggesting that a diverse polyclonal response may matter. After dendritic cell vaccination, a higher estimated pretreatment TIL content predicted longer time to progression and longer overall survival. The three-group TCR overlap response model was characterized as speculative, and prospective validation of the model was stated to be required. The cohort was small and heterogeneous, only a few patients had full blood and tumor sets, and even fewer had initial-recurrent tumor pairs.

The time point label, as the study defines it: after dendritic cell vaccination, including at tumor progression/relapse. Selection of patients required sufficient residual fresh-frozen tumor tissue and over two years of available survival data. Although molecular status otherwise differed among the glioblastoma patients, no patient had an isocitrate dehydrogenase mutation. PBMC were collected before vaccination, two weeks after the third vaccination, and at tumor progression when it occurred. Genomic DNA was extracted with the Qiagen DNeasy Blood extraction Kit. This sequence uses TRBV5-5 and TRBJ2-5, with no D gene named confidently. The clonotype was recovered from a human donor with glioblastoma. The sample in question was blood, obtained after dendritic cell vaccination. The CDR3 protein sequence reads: CASSYPVARETQYF. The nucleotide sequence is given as TGTGCCAGCAGCTACCCGGTTGCGCGAGAGACCCAGTACTTC.